Sequencing of this T cell receptor (beta chain) was carried out in a study of T cells in Graves' hyperthyroidism and ophthalmopathy (dated by TCRdb to the late 2010s). About the study as a whole: Peripheral blood was collected at initial diagnosis, before any treatment. To identify distinguishing TCR V-J signatures, a discovery cohort of about a hundred patients was used, comprising 43 with Graves' ophthalmopathy and around 57 with stable Graves' hyperthyroidism. Whether ophthalmopathy could be predicted prospectively was tested in an independent validation cohort made up of roughly 19 hyperthyroidism patients plus 17 patients who later progressed to ophthalmopathy. For training and testing, the 100 or so patients in the discovery cohort were randomly divided in a 7:3 ratio. In addition, the study compared T-cell repertoires in thyroid tissue and in blood from several Graves' hyperthyroidism patients. Following sampling, methimazole starting at 30 mg daily was given to hyperthyroidism patients, and high-dose intravenous methylprednisolone was given to ophthalmopathy patients. The paper describes TCR Vbeta CDR3 sequencing of 135 peripheral blood samples, made up of 43 ophthalmopathy patients, around 78 hyperthyroidism patients and roughly 17 progressor patients. Beyond this particular receptor, the publication reports: Ophthalmopathy was separated from stable hyperthyroidism by a 13 V-J signature model, with approximately 89% sensitivity and roughly 81% specificity obtained in cross-validation and 80%/75% obtained in testing. During validation, the model predicted progression to ophthalmopathy a median of around 6 months ahead of onset, with roughly 65% sensitivity and 72% to 80% specificity. No statistical method was used to fix the sample size in advance, and group allocation was not hidden from the investigators. Most expanded thyroid clonotypes (frequency above 0.001) were also detected in blood, a finding suggesting that blood repertoires may reflect thyroid immune responses.

From cysteine to phenylalanine, the CDR3 is 14 amino acids long. Of all the DNA, just the CDR3 is kept, 42 bases in frame from base 1. The V and J ends are trimmed by 3 bases and 0 bases, leaving 6 bases between them. CDR1 and CDR2 were assigned from the germline V gene as SNHLY and FYNNEI. Ophthalmopathy patients had moderately to severely active disease, Clinical Activity Score of at least 3, NOSPECS grade of at least 4, and duration under 3 months. The study excluded patients with uncontrolled infections, other autoimmune diseases, pregnancy or lactation. Diagnoses were established on the basis of clinical symptoms, serum thyroxine and TRAb, thyroid ultrasound, and orbital computed tomography. PBMCs were isolated from 7.5 to 10 ml of fresh peripheral blood by Ficoll-Paque density gradient centrifugation. Total RNA was extracted with Trizol reagent, and quality was checked on an Agilent 2100 Bioanalyzer.

The TCR beta CDR3 regions were amplified from the RNA transcripts. The first round of RT-PCR for the TCR CDR3 was performed with the HTBI primer set and the Qiagen OneStep RT-PCR kit. Libraries were constructed in a second round of multiplex PCR, after which size selection and purification were carried out. Sequencing of the libraries was done on an Illumina HiSeq2000 using paired-end 100 bp reads. Under the source paper's analysis protocol: SOAPnuke was used to process the raw data, throwing out any read that contained adapters or uncalled bases, had a mean Phred below 15, or lacked an exact constant-primer or identifier match. High-quality paired reads were merged with COPE v1.2.5, and unique nucleotide sequences were defined as clonotypes. MiTCR v1.1 was used to align clonotypes to the IMGT TRBV, TRBD and TRBJ reference segments. Only V-J combinations with frequency above 0.0001, covering 99% to 99.2% of repertoires, were analysed. The TCS score was defined as F50 (clonal expansion) divided by E x V (chaos), with BLOSUM62-based TCRdist calculated between CDR3 peptides within each V-J. Welch's t-statistics and random forest reduced 500 to 550 V-J features to under 15, which were used in a naive Bayes classifier (R e1071). TCRdb ran its own pipeline on the public reads, namely fastp trimming at Q25 and MiXCR clone calling, and kept in-frame beta chains. Each CDR3 protein gets just one entry, which takes the most common genes and DNA from the rows behind it. These V and J calls are TCRdb output, not the study's own analysis. In this sample the table shows 300,000 to 400,000 distinct CDR3 sequences, approximately 14% of which occur a single time. About 19% of the sample belongs to the ten largest clones.

Ten or more counts support this clonotype. No antigen is known for it. There are no base qualities to consult, and no much larger clone falls within one base. The chain was built from TRBV2 and TRBJ1-5, with the identity of the D gene unclear. Sequencing was carried out using blood. The receptor was isolated from a woman aged 25 to 39 with Graves' ophthalmopathy. The CDR3 sequence is CASSEGSSNQPQHF. DNA sequence: TGTGCCAGCAGTGAGGGGAGTAGCAATCAGCCCCAGCATTTT.